A single sample is the source of the 20 T cell receptor beta chains below, sequenced in a study of blood T cells in healthy people across ages. The authors ran a second PCR of 7 to 11 cycles using a sample-barcoded 5' primer and a J-beta primer mix. Via MiXCR, TCRdb re-called the 5' RACE reads, giving one row per CDR3 protein. The sample holds some 1.4 million distinct CDR3 sequences; around two fifths are singletons and the top ten take roughly 7.9%. The sample comprised blood. The source of these receptors is a woman aged 18-29 years in good health.

The V gene is TRBV7-9, the J gene TRBJ2-3; the D gene could be TRBD1 or TRBD2 (5 bases each). CDR1 is SEHNR, CDR2 FQNEAQ, per germline (reference sequence). Trimming cost V 4 bases and J 2 bases, with 16 bases left between them. The CDR3 consists of 16 residues. CDR3 sequence: CASSSGSGATTDTQYF. CDR3 nucleotides: TGTGCCAGCAGCTCGGGGAGTGGGGCGACCACAGATACGCAGTATTTT.

Only a few counts were recorded for this clonotype. The V and J genes are TRBV6-5 and TRBJ1-1, with no clear D. The CDR3 length is 16 residues. The V gene's germline CDR1 is MNHEY and CDR2 SVGAGI. V lost 2 bases and J 1 base, leaving 14 bases between the germline ends. The CDR3 DNA reads TGTGCCAGCAGTTACCCTGTGCCGTCCAAGAACACTGAAGCTTTCTTT. Its protein is CASSYPVPSKNTEAFF.

The chain uses TRBV20-1 and TRBJ2-4; TRBD1 matches at 9 bases. The J call may be in error: the DNA end matches TRBJ2-7 better. From germline, CDR1 is DFQATT and CDR2 SNEGSKA (reference sequence). CDR3 size: 14 residues. The CDR3 reads CSGYGGTGSLEQYF. CDR3 bases: TGCAGTGGATACGGGGGGACAGGGTCCCTCGAGCAGTACTTC.

This clonotype came up many times. This chain links TRBV10-3 with TRBJ2-3, with TRBD1 matching over 9 bases. Germline-derived CDR1 and CDR2 are ENHRY and SYGVKD. The CDR3 has 15 residues. The V and J ends lost 5 bases and 2 bases, in that order; junction bases with no gene match: 5. The DNA of the CDR3 is TGTGCCATCAGTCAGGGGACAGGGAACACAGATACGCAGTATTTT. Protein: CAISQGTGNTDTQYF.

This chain joins TRBV11-2 and TRBJ2-3; 9 bases line up with TRBD2. CDR3 length: 17 residues. CDR1 and CDR2 (germline): SGHAT, FQNNGV. Trimming at V came to 1 base and at J to 5 bases, leaving 10 bases not matched to a gene. The CDR3 nucleotides are TGTGCCAGCAGCTTAGTAGGGTCTAGCGGGGCGAGAGATACGCAGTATTTT. Amino acids: CASSLVGSSGARDTQYF.

A note on this clonotype: The junction differs from germline at one of its ends, possibly a read error. The chain links TRBV4-1 to TRBJ1-2; no definite D call. Germline lookup yields CDR1 MGHRA and CDR2 YSYEKL. The CDR3 loop spans 13 amino acids. The CDR3 is CDSSQDSGGGYTF. The CDR3 DNA reads TGCGACAGCAGCCAAGATTCGGGTGGCGGCTACACCTTC.

This clonotype turned up a few times. The chain couples TRBV20-1 to TRBJ2-1, with D unclear. V was pared by 6 bases and J by 6 bases, with 9 bases between. The CDR3 has 11 residues. Germline V CDR1 and CDR2: DFQATT, SNEGSKA (reference sequence). This CDR3 is CSAVAVNEQFF. CDR3 DNA sequence: TGCAGTGCGGTTGCCGTCAATGAGCAGTTCTTC.

On this clonotype itself: Germline is not matched at one junction end, which may reflect a read error. V usage is TRBV28 and J usage is TRBJ2-3, with a weak D call TRBD1 (6 bases). Per the germline V gene, CDR1 is MDHEN and CDR2 is SYDVKM. The CDR3 totals 19 residues. CDR3 region: CAGSRPGQTTIPSTDTQYF. CDR3 nucleotides: TGTGCCGGCAGTCGGCCAGGACAGACGACTATTCCTAGCACAGATACGCAGTATTTT.

This clonotype was counted only a few times. The V call is TRBV12-3 or TRBV12-4, the J call TRBJ1-1; 7 nucleotides agree with TRBD1. The CDR3 loop spans 15 amino acids. Trimming cost V 4 bases and J 1 base; bases outside gene matches: 6. CDR3 region: CASSWNRGTNTEAFF. Here the CDR3 DNA reads TGTGCCAGCAGTTGGAACAGGGGAACGAACACTGAAGCTTTCTTT.

The J gene is TRBJ1-2, the V gene TRBV29-1; TRBD1 is a possible D gene (6 bases). Germline CDR1 reads SQVTM; CDR2 reads ANQGSEA. Trimming shortened V by 2 bases and J by 5 bases, and 12 bases separated the two germline ends. The CDR3 runs to 13 residues. CDR3 in amino acids: CSVETGQTYGYTF. The CDR3 nucleotides are TGCAGCGTTGAAACAGGACAGACTTATGGCTACACCTTC.

This clonotype was recorded only once. The J gene is TRBJ1-2, the V gene TRBV25-1; possibly TRBD1 for D (6 bases). This CDR3 contains 13 residues. With 5 bases removed from V and 6 bases from J, the gap between germline ends came to 13 bases. Germline values: CDR1 MGHDK, CDR2 SYGVNS. The CDR3 bases are TGTGCCAGCAGTACAACACAGGGAAATGGCTACACCTTC. It translates to CASSTTQGNGYTF.

The genes are TRBV12-3 or TRBV12-4 and TRBJ2-7; 7 bases are shared with TRBD2. The CDR3 consists of 14 residues. The ends lost 4 bases at V and 3 bases at J; junction bases unmatched: 6. For the CDR3, the DNA is TGTGCCAGCAGTTCTAGCGGTGTGCTCTACGAGCAGTACTTC. Its protein product is CASSSSGVLYEQYF.

This clonotype showed up just a few times. The chain recombines TRBV5-1 with TRBJ2-7; tentative D call: TRBD1 (5 bases). V was clipped by 5 bases and J by 3 bases, with 9 bases between them. The CDR3 is made up of 12 amino acids. Germline V CDR1 and CDR2: SGHRS, YFSETQ. CDR3 sequence reads: CASSDTGYEQYF. In DNA form, the CDR3 reads TGCGCCAGCAGTGACACAGGCTACGAGCAGTACTTC.

This clonotype showed up just a few times. The chain recombines TRBV20-1 with TRBJ1-4; perhaps TRBD1 as D (6 bases). Trimming removed 1 base from V and 0 bases from J, with 12 bases in between. The CDR3 extends over 16 amino acids. CDR1 DFQATT and CDR2 SNEGSKA come from the germline V gene (reference sequence). The CDR3 region is CSARGAGDATNEKLFF. CDR3 DNA: TGCAGTGCTAGAGGAGCAGGGGATGCAACTAATGAAAAACTGTTTTTT.

This clonotype came up a few times. The V call is TRBV2, the J call TRBJ1-5; D gene unclear. The germline gives CDR1 SNHLY, CDR2 FYNNEI. V gave up 2 bases and J gave up 0 bases, with 8 bases separating them. The CDR3 spans 15 residues. For the CDR3, the DNA is TGTGCCAGCAGTGAAACGATGGATAGCAATCAGCCCCAGCATTTT. Its protein product is CASSETMDSNQPQHF.

The V and J genes are TRBV30 and TRBJ2-7, with 8 nucleotides matching TRBD1. The end of the DNA is better explained by TRBJ2-5, so the J call may be wrong. This CDR3 region has 14 residues. CDR1 GTSNPN and CDR2 SVGIG come from the germline V gene (reference sequence). The CDR3 nucleotides read TGTGCCTGGAGCACGGTACAGGGGGGCGAGACCCAGTACTTC. The encoded protein is CAWSTVQGGETQYF.

This clonotype was seen a few times. The rearrangement joins TRBV20-1 to TRBJ2-3; 7 nucleotides align to TRBD2. The CDR3 is made up of 16 amino acids. Trimming took 3 bases from V and 5 from J; bases not matched to a gene: 14. The germline V gene encodes CDR1 DFQATT and CDR2 SNEGSKA (reference sequence). CDR3 DNA sequence: TGCAGTGCTAGGAGTAGCGCGGGAGAAGTCGGAGATACGCAGTATTTT. Protein sequence: CSARSSAGEVGDTQYF.

The CDR3 region has the DNA TGTGCCAGCAGCCGGTACGGGGTTGCGTACTTC. This translates into CASSRYGVAYF. The gene calls are TRBV28 and TRBJ2-4; possible D gene TRBD2, 5 bases. The CDR3 spans 11 residues. The V gene lost 6 bases and the J gene lost 15 bases, with 15 bases spanning the gap. Germline lookup yields CDR1 MDHEN and CDR2 SYDVKM.

This clonotype was seen a few times. The rearrangement joins TRBV6-6 to TRBJ1-2, with 8 bases fitting TRBD1. The CDR3 runs to 14 residues. V dropped 0 bases and J dropped 6; count of bases not matched to a gene: 3. The germline CDR1 and CDR2 sequences are MNHNY and SVGAGI (reference sequence). CDR3: CASSYSDRANGYTF. The CDR3, as DNA: TGTGCCAGCAGTTACTCGGACAGGGCAAATGGCTACACCTTC.

Of note for this clonotype: Possible read error: a much larger clone is one base away. The V gene is TRBV4-1, the J gene TRBJ2-3; D possibly corresponds to TRBD2 (5 bases). Germline V lookup: CDR1 MGHRA, CDR2 YSYEKL. CDR3 length equals 14 residues. CDR3 residues: CACSPRAGTDTQYF. Here the CDR3 DNA reads TGCGCCTGCAGCCCGAGGGCCGGGACAGATACGCAGTATTTT.